The 16 T cell receptor beta chains given below trace back to one sample, sequenced in a study of shared T cell receptors in the human thymus. Assay used: immunoSEQ multiplex PCR; TCRdb lists only in-frame clones, some missing. The sample holds roughly 660,000 clones, approximately 90% seen once. The data also belong to a second study, concerning human thymus T cells.

Sample: thymocytes. The receptor set was obtained from a boy younger than two with a congenital heart defect.

The J gene is TRBJ2-1, the V gene TRBV10-1; TRBD2 might be the D (7 bases). CDR3 size: 14 residues. Looked up from germline, CDR1 is WNHNN and CDR2 is SYGVQD (reference sequence). The V gene lost 4 bases and the J gene lost 5 bases, with 12 bases spanning the gap. The CDR3 DNA sequence: TGCGCCAGCAGTGGGGGGGGACAAGACAATGAGCAGTTCTTC. Its protein product is CASSGGGQDNEQFF.

V gene TRBV2 combines with J gene TRBJ2-3, with D unresolved. The CDR3 loop spans 18 amino acids. The V end was cut by 2 bases, the J end by 2 bases, with 20 bases between. CDR1 is SNHLY, CDR2 FYNNEI, per germline. CDR3 sequence (DNA): TGTGCCAGCAGTGAAAAAAGACCCTTTTACAGTAACACAGATACGCAGTATTTT. Translation gives CASSEKRPFYSNTDTQYF.

The chain is built from TRBV13 and TRBJ1-1; TRBD1 might be the D (5 bases). Trimming left V 11 bases short and J 1 base short, with 23 bases between. The CDR3 totals 16 residues. Looked up from germline, CDR1 is PRHDT and CDR2 is FYEKMQ (reference sequence). DNA for the CDR3: TGTGCCTCCTGGGGGGGGACCCAGTTAGGGAACACTGAAGCTTTCTTT. Encoded protein: CASWGGTQLGNTEAFF.

This chain joins TRBV28 and TRBJ2-7, with 12 positions matching TRBD2. V lost 5 bases to trimming and J lost 0 bases; unmatched junction nucleotides: 8. Germline-derived CDR1 and CDR2 are MDHEN and SYDVKM. This CDR3 region has 17 residues. The CDR3 protein is CASSPHLTSGSSYEQYF. The CDR3 DNA sequence: TGTGCCAGCAGTCCCCACCTGACTAGCGGGAGCTCCTACGAGCAGTACTTC.

The chain has TRBV14 and TRBJ2-7; TRBD2 agrees at 12 bases. This CDR3 spans 15 amino acids. Germline trimming cut 4 bases from V and 3 bases from J; bases unmatched to any gene: 4. CDR1 and CDR2 (germline): SGHDN, FVKESK. The CDR3 spells CASSRGLAGIYEQYF. In nucleotides, the CDR3 is TGTGCCAGCAGCCGTGGACTAGCGGGGATCTACGAGCAGTACTTC.

The V call is TRBV5-1, the J call TRBJ2-3; 11 nucleotides agree with TRBD2. This CDR3 region has 13 residues. V gave up 5 bases and J gave up 5 bases; unmatched junction bases: 1. From germline, CDR1 is SGHRS and CDR2 YFSETQ. The chain's CDR3 is CASSSGREDTQYF. CDR3 DNA: TGCGCCAGCAGTAGCGGGAGGGAAGATACGCAGTATTTT.

CDR3 DNA sequence: TGTGCCAGCTCACCACGGACGAGACTAGCGGGCTCTGGGGCCAACGTCCTGACTTTC. Protein: CASSPRTRLAGSGANVLTF. This chain joins TRBV18 and TRBJ2-6, with 10 bases fitting TRBD2. Per germline, CDR1 KGHSH and CDR2 LQKENI. V gave up 1 base and J gave up 0 bases; unmatched junction bases: 6. This CDR3 comprises 19 residues.

The chain employs TRBV9 and TRBJ1-5; D might be TRBD1 (6 bases). Germline CDR1 is SGDLS and CDR2 is YYNGEE. This CDR3 spans 13 amino acids. V lost 3 bases and J 10 bases, leaving 14 bases between the germline ends. CDR3 protein: CASSGQVRGPQHF. CDR3 nucleotides: TGTGCCAGCAGCGGACAGGTTCGGGGACCCCAGCATTTT.

With respect to this clone: Other DNA sequences of this sample code for an identical CDR3. V usage is TRBV4-3 and J usage is TRBJ2-1, with 9 bases aligning to TRBD2. Germline CDR1 reads LGHNA; CDR2 reads YSLEER. The CDR3 totals 15 residues. V shed 1 base and J 4 bases; nucleotides not matched to a gene: 2. The CDR3 bases are TGCGCCAGCAGCCAAGTGACTAGCGGTTACAATGAGCAGTTCTTC. This gives the protein CASSQVTSGYNEQFF.

This rearrangement joins TRBV20-1 to TRBJ2-3; unclear D gene. The V and J ends lost 3 bases and 4 bases respectively, with 5 bases between them. This CDR3 is built from 11 residues. Germline V gives CDR1 DFQATT, CDR2 SNEGSKA (reference sequence). In DNA form, the CDR3 reads TGCAGTGCTAGTGGGCCAGATACGCAGTATTTT. This sequence encodes CSASGPDTQYF.

The chain links TRBV19 to TRBJ2-5; a possible D gene is TRBD1 (6 bases). The DNA end is a closer match to TRBJ2-7, so the J assignment may be wrong. The V gene's germline CDR1 is LNHDA and CDR2 SQIVND (reference sequence). The CDR3 runs 16 residues. DNA for the CDR3: TGTGCCAGTAGTACCCGGCAGGGGCGACTTTCCTACGAGCAGTACTTC. Protein product: CASSTRQGRLSYEQYF.

This CDR3 is CASNQGGQGDMNTEAFF. In DNA form, the CDR3 reads TGTGCCAGCAACCAAGGTGGACAGGGGGATATGAACACTGAAGCTTTCTTT. J is TRBJ1-1 and V is TRBV27; 10 nucleotides line up with TRBD1. V was clipped by 7 bases and J by 0 bases; unmatched bases: 11. The V gene's germline CDR1 is MNHEY and CDR2 SMNVEV (reference sequence). The CDR3 contains 17 residues.

This chain links TRBV20-1 with TRBJ1-2, with TRBD1 matching 9 bases. The CDR3 runs to 11 residues. The germline V gene has CDR1 DFQATT and CDR2 SNEGSKA (reference sequence). Trimming at V came to 5 bases and at J to 8 bases, leaving 3 bases not matched to a gene. The CDR3 bases are TGCAGTGCTCCCGGGACAGGGGGCTACACCTTC. Encoded protein: CSAPGTGGYTF.

The CDR3 DNA is TGCGCCAGCAGCCAAGAAAGTAGAACTCAGGGCGCCATGAACACTGAAGCTTTCTTT. Translating gives CASSQESRTQGAMNTEAFF. J is TRBJ1-1 and V is TRBV4-1; weak D call: TRBD1 (5 bases). The CDR3 extends over 19 amino acids. The ends were cut back, 0 bases at V and 0 bases at J, with 20 bases in the middle. The germline V gene has CDR1 MGHRA and CDR2 YSYEKL.

The rearrangement links TRBV7-9 to TRBJ2-2; 9 bases align to TRBD1. Germline lookup yields CDR1 SEHNR and CDR2 FQNEAQ (reference sequence). This CDR3 is 15 amino acids long. V shed 2 bases and J 7 bases; nucleotides not matched to a gene: 5. Here the CDR3 reads CASSLMGQGGGELFF. As DNA, the CDR3 is TGTGCCAGCAGCTTAATGGGACAGGGTGGCGGGGAGCTGTTTTTT.

The chain carries TRBV6-5 and TRBJ2-3, with TRBD2 matching 7 bases. CDR3 length: 15 amino acids. The germline V gene has CDR1 MNHEY and CDR2 SVGAGI. J was trimmed by 6 bases and V by 0 bases; bases with no gene match: 6. The CDR3, as DNA: TGTGCCAGCAGTTACTCGAAGCGGGGAGTGGATACGCAGTATTTT. Encoded protein: CASSYSKRGVDTQYF.